This TCR beta chain was captured by sequencing in a study of T cell repertoires in cytomegalovirus infection. Across the study: Public signatures in TCR beta pointed to CMV infection and matching HLA type. Study-level results: The study found HLA-C-restricted CMV-specific TCR beta clonotypes dominating the ex vivo response.

TCRdb independently ran MiXCR on the reads; one entry per CDR3 protein. The table lists about 570,000 distinct CDR3 sequences, almost 40% of them singletons. This clonotype has a handful of counts. Its specificity is unknown. The CDR3 extends over 16 amino acids. Germline trimming cut 5 bases from V and 0 bases from J; bases unmatched to any gene: 2. Germline CDR1 and CDR2: SGHTA and FQGNSA. This specimen consisted of cultured PBMCs, obtained from culture after CMV antigen stimulation. This clonotype originated in a human donor in good health (CMV status not recorded). Some clones in this sample may be carry-over from other donors' samples. The V and J genes are TRBV7-2 and TRBJ2-3; 13 nucleotides line up with TRBD2. The CDR3 loop is CASSTGLAGSTDTQYF. The CDR3 nucleotides are TGTGCCAGCAGCACGGGACTAGCGGGGAGCACAGATACGCAGTATTTT.